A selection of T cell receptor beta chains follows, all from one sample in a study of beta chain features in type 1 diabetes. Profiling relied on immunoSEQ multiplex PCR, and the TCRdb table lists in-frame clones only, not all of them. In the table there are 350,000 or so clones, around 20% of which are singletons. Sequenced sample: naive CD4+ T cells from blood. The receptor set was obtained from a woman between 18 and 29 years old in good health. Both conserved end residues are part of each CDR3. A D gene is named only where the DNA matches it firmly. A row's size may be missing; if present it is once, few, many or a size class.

CDR3 protein: CASSLERAKNIQYF; CDR3 DNA: TGCGCCAGCAGCTTGGAGCGGGCCAAAAACATTCAGTACTTC; V gene: TRBV5-1; J gene: TRBJ2-4; clone size: NA; D gene: NA
CDR3 protein: CASSSPGANQPQHF; CDR3 DNA: TGTGCCAGTAGTTCTCCGGGAGCAAATCAGCCCCAGCATTTT; V gene: TRBV19; J gene: TRBJ1-5; clone size: few; D gene: NA
CDR3 protein: CASSLGRAGVVTDTQYF; CDR3 DNA: TGTGCCAGCAGCTTAGGGAGGGCGGGAGTAGTCACAGATACGCAGTATTTT; V gene: TRBV7-2; J gene: TRBJ2-3; clone size: few; D gene: TRBD2
CDR3 protein: CASSLTGATYGYTF; CDR3 DNA: TGTGCCAGCAGCTTAACAGGGGCGACATATGGCTACACCTTC; V gene: TRBV7-9; J gene: TRBJ1-2; clone size: few; D gene: TRBD1
CDR3 protein: CSAPREETQYF; CDR3 DNA: TGCAGTGCTCCTCGCGAGGAGACCCAGTACTTC; V gene: TRBV20-1; J gene: TRBJ2-5; clone size: few; D gene: NA
CDR3 protein: CASSYTGRTEAFF; CDR3 DNA: TGCGCCAGCAGCTACACAGGGCGCACTGAAGCTTTCTTT; V gene: TRBV5-1; J gene: TRBJ1-1; clone size: NA; D gene: NA
CDR3 protein: CAISRGEEGSYEQYF; CDR3 DNA: TGTGCCATCAGTAGGGGAGAGGAGGGTTCCTACGAGCAGTACTTC; V gene: TRBV10-3; J gene: TRBJ2-7; clone size: few; D gene: NA
CDR3 protein: CASSGPGDTEAFF; CDR3 DNA: TGTGCCAGCAGTGGGCCCGGGGACACTGAAGCTTTCTTT; V gene: TRBV5-4; J gene: TRBJ1-1; clone size: few; D gene: NA
CDR3 protein: CASSVDIYAYEQYF; CDR3 DNA: TGTGCCAGCAGCGTAGACATTTACGCCTACGAGCAGTACTTC; V gene: TRBV9; J gene: TRBJ2-7; clone size: few; D gene: NA
CDR3 protein: CASPRGGTGNTIYF; CDR3 DNA: TGTGCCTCTCCACGGGGTGGAACTGGAAACACCATATATTTT; V gene: TRBV30; J gene: TRBJ1-3; clone size: NA; D gene: NA
CDR3 protein: CSARVTNGYTF; CDR3 DNA: TGCAGTGCTAGAGTAACAAATGGCTACACCTTC; V gene: TRBV20-1; J gene: TRBJ1-2; clone size: NA; D gene: NA
CDR3 protein: CASSSNDRGSDTQYF; CDR3 DNA: TGTGCCAGCAGCTCAAACGACAGGGGGAGCGATACGCAGTATTTT; V gene: TRBV11-1; J gene: TRBJ2-3; clone size: few; D gene: TRBD1
CDR3 protein: CASSLVDRGRWTEAFF; CDR3 DNA: TGTGCCAGCAGCTTGGTGGACAGGGGGCGATGGACTGAAGCTTTCTTT; V gene: TRBV5-6; J gene: TRBJ1-1; clone size: NA; D gene: TRBD1
CDR3 protein: CASSLPGQARNYGYTF; CDR3 DNA: TGCGCCAGCAGCTTGCCTGGACAGGCTCGGAACTATGGCTACACCTTC; V gene: TRBV5-1; J gene: TRBJ1-2; clone size: few; D gene: TRBD1
CDR3 protein: CASSTGQVISGNTIYF; CDR3 DNA: TGTGCCAGCAGCACGGGACAGGTCATCTCTGGAAACACCATATATTTT; V gene: TRBV9; J gene: TRBJ1-3; clone size: NA; D gene: TRBD1
CDR3 protein: CASIQELAGRGTQYF; CDR3 DNA: TGTGCCAGCATTCAAGAACTAGCCGGCCGGGGTACCCAGTACTTC; V gene: TRBV2; J gene: TRBJ2-5; clone size: NA; D gene: NA
CDR3 protein: CSVGDRFSYGYTF; CDR3 DNA: TGCAGCGTTGGGGACAGATTTTCCTATGGCTACACCTTC; V gene: TRBV29-1; J gene: TRBJ1-2; clone size: NA; D gene: TRBD1
CDR3 protein: CASVGGNYNEQFF; CDR3 DNA: TGTGCCAGCGTGGGGGGAAACTACAATGAGCAGTTCTTC; V gene: TRBV2; J gene: TRBJ2-1; clone size: NA; D gene: NA
CDR3 protein: CASSPGRNTEAFF; CDR3 DNA: TGTGCCAGCTCACCGGGCAGGAACACTGAAGCTTTCTTT; V gene: TRBV18; J gene: TRBJ1-1; clone size: NA; D gene: NA
CDR3 protein: CAWEAGRDSPLHF; CDR3 DNA: TGTGCCTGGGAGGCGGGAAGGGATTCACCCCTCCACTTT; V gene: TRBV30; J gene: TRBJ1-6; clone size: few; D gene: NA
CDR3 protein: CAWSGTGNSPLHF; CDR3 DNA: TGTGCCTGGAGTGGTACAGGGAATTCACCCCTCCACTTT; V gene: TRBV30; J gene: TRBJ1-6; clone size: few; D gene: NA
CDR3 protein: CASSSRQGGNNEQFF; CDR3 DNA: TGTGCCAGCAGCTCTCGACAGGGTGGGAACAATGAGCAGTTCTTC; V gene: TRBV7-2; J gene: TRBJ2-1; clone size: NA; D gene: TRBD1
CDR3 protein: CASSTGVLAKNIQYF; CDR3 DNA: TGCGCCAGCAGCACAGGGGTTTTGGCCAAAAACATTCAGTACTTC; V gene: TRBV5-1; J gene: TRBJ2-4; clone size: few; D gene: TRBD1
CDR3 protein: CASSLHQTGARTF; CDR3 DNA: TGTGCCAGCAGTCTTCATCAGACAGGCGCTAGAACCTTC; V gene: TRBV25-1; J gene: TRBJ1-2; clone size: few; D gene: NA
CDR3 protein: CASSDGLAGAYEQYF; CDR3 DNA: TGTGCCAGCAGCGACGGACTAGCGGGAGCTTACGAGCAGTACTTC; V gene: TRBV21-1; J gene: TRBJ2-7; clone size: few; D gene: NA
CDR3 protein: CAWADRGNQPQHF; CDR3 DNA: TGTGCCTGGGCAGACAGGGGGAATCAGCCCCAGCATTTT; V gene: TRBV30; J gene: TRBJ1-5; clone size: NA; D gene: TRBD1
CDR3 protein: CASSLDPDTIYF; CDR3 DNA: TGTGCCAGCAGCCTAGACCCAGACACCATATATTTT; V gene: TRBV13; J gene: TRBJ1-3; clone size: few; D gene: NA
CDR3 protein: CAISESPDTQYF; CDR3 DNA: TGTGCCATCAGTGAATCTCCAGATACGCAGTATTTT; V gene: TRBV10-3; J gene: TRBJ2-3; clone size: few; D gene: NA
CDR3 protein: CSVAGQTDQPQHF; CDR3 DNA: TGCAGCGTTGCTGGCCAGACAGATCAGCCCCAGCATTTT; V gene: TRBV29-1; J gene: TRBJ1-5; clone size: few; D gene: NA
CDR3 protein: CASSQPGREYEQYF; CDR3 DNA: TGCGCCAGCAGTCAACCGGGGAGAGAATACGAGCAGTACTTC; V gene: TRBV23-1; J gene: TRBJ2-7; clone size: NA; D gene: NA
CDR3 protein: CASSSGHTNTGELFF; CDR3 DNA: TGTGCCAGCAGCTCGGGACATACGAACACCGGGGAGCTGTTTTTT; V gene: TRBV7-9; J gene: TRBJ2-2; clone size: few; D gene: NA
CDR3 protein: CSVHPGDTQYF; CDR3 DNA: TGCAGCGTTCACCCAGGGGATACGCAGTATTTT; V gene: TRBV29-1; J gene: TRBJ2-3; clone size: many; D gene: NA
CDR3 protein: CASSYSRGRATHEQYF; CDR3 DNA: TGTGCCAGCAGTTACTCAAGGGGCAGGGCGACCCACGAGCAGTACTTC; V gene: TRBV6-5; J gene: TRBJ2-7; clone size: NA; D gene: NA
CDR3 protein: CATALGATGNTIYF; CDR3 DNA: TGTGCCACGGCCCTGGGGGCAACTGGAAACACCATATATTTT; V gene: TRBV19; J gene: TRBJ1-3; clone size: few; D gene: NA
CDR3 protein: CASSGKRGNTDTQYF; CDR3 DNA: TGTGCCAGCAGTGGCAAAAGGGGGAACACAGATACGCAGTATTTT; V gene: TRBV25-1; J gene: TRBJ2-3; clone size: NA; D gene: NA
CDR3 protein: CASSQVGQVTDTQYF; CDR3 DNA: TGTGCCAGCTCACAAGTTGGTCAGGTGACAGATACGCAGTATTTT; V gene: TRBV18; J gene: TRBJ2-3; clone size: few; D gene: NA
CDR3 protein: CASSPPWAGRGGYSNQPQHF; CDR3 DNA: TGCGCCAGCAGCCCCCCGTGGGCAGGAAGAGGGGGTTATAGCAATCAGCCCCAGCATTTT; V gene: TRBV4-1; J gene: TRBJ1-5; clone size: NA; D gene: NA
CDR3 protein: CASSPIAGGRSYEQYF; CDR3 DNA: TGCGCCAGCAGCCCCATCGCAGGGGGAAGGTCCTACGAGCAGTACTTC; V gene: TRBV5-1; J gene: TRBJ2-7; clone size: few; D gene: TRBD1
CDR3 protein: CASSFAGTGGETQYF; CDR3 DNA: TGTGCCAGCAGCTTCGCCGGGACAGGGGGGGAGACCCAGTACTTC; V gene: TRBV5-6; J gene: TRBJ2-5; clone size: NA; D gene: TRBD1
CDR3 protein: CASAASGRAMNTGELFF; CDR3 DNA: TGTGCCAGCGCAGCTAGCGGGAGGGCAATGAACACCGGGGAGCTGTTTTTT; V gene: TRBV9; J gene: TRBJ2-2; clone size: few; D gene: TRBD2
CDR3 protein: CASSSRQGTFGTGELFF; CDR3 DNA: TGCGCCAGCAGCTCCAGACAGGGGACCTTCGGCACCGGGGAGCTGTTTTTT; V gene: TRBV5-1; J gene: TRBJ2-2; clone size: few; D gene: TRBD1
CDR3 protein: CASSILGELFF; CDR3 DNA: TGTGCCAGTAGTATTCTCGGGGAGCTGTTTTTT; V gene: TRBV19; J gene: TRBJ2-2; clone size: few; D gene: NA
CDR3 protein: CASSLNRGIRPDTQYF; CDR3 DNA: TGTGCCAGCTCACTAAACAGGGGGATAAGGCCAGATACGCAGTATTTT; V gene: TRBV18; J gene: TRBJ2-3; clone size: NA; D gene: TRBD1
CDR3 protein: CSVEDSPNNEQFF; CDR3 DNA: TGCAGCGTTGAGGACAGTCCGAACAATGAGCAGTTCTTC; V gene: TRBV29-1; J gene: TRBJ2-1; clone size: NA; D gene: NA
CDR3 protein: CAWSQGQGDRQPQHF; CDR3 DNA: TGTGCCTGGAGCCAAGGACAGGGAGACCGTCAGCCCCAGCATTTT; V gene: TRBV30; J gene: TRBJ1-5; clone size: NA; D gene: TRBD1
CDR3 protein: CASSEGASNTEAFF; CDR3 DNA: TGTGCCAGCAGCGAAGGGGCTTCGAACACTGAAGCTTTCTTT; V gene: TRBV9; J gene: TRBJ1-1; clone size: NA; D gene: NA
CDR3 protein: CASSLQGPDTQYF; CDR3 DNA: TGTGCCAGCAGCTTGCAGGGGCCAGATACGCAGTATTTT; V gene: TRBV5-4; J gene: TRBJ2-3; clone size: few; D gene: NA
CDR3 protein: CASSPPRTGGEKLFF; CDR3 DNA: TGTGCCAGCAGTCCTCCTAGGACAGGGGGAGAAAAACTGTTTTTT; V gene: TRBV6-6; J gene: TRBJ1-4; clone size: few; D gene: TRBD1
CDR3 protein: CASSAEWADLYGYTF; CDR3 DNA: TGTGCCAGCAGCGCCGAGTGGGCTGACCTCTATGGCTACACCTTC; V gene: TRBV7-2; J gene: TRBJ1-2; clone size: NA; D gene: NA
CDR3 protein: CASSPAGAGELFF; CDR3 DNA: TGTGCCAGCTCACCAGCAGGGGCCGGGGAGCTGTTTTTT; V gene: TRBV18; J gene: TRBJ2-2; clone size: NA; D gene: NA
CDR3 protein: CAWRGRGNYEQYF; CDR3 DNA: TGTGCCTGGAGAGGCCGAGGAAACTACGAGCAGTACTTC; V gene: TRBV30; J gene: TRBJ2-7; clone size: few; D gene: NA